The 27 T cell receptor beta chains given below trace back to one sample, sequenced in a study of glioma-infiltrating T cells after dendritic cell vaccination. The data were produced by immunoSEQ multiplex PCR, yet TCRdb's version contains in-frame clones alone and is incomplete. Of about 65,000 clones detected, roughly 86% appear once; the ten largest clones hold around a tenth. The time point: after dendritic cell vaccination, including at tumor progression/relapse. This sample comprised blood, obtained after dendritic cell vaccination. Receptors were obtained from a human donor with glioblastoma.

This clone came up once. The rearrangement joins TRBV11-2 to TRBJ1-2; D unclear. The CDR3 consists of 12 residues. The germline V gene encodes CDR1 SGHAT and CDR2 FQNNGV. V was cut by 2 bases and J by 6 bases, with 7 bases left in between. CDR3 amino acids: CASSLYFDGYTF. As DNA, the CDR3 is TGTGCCAGCAGCTTATATTTTGATGGCTACACCTTC.

The chain couples TRBV5-1 to TRBJ2-1, with TRBD2 matching over 12 bases. The V gene's germline CDR1 is SGHRS and CDR2 YFSETQ. There are 20 residues in the CDR3. J gave up 7 bases and V 3 bases, and 20 bases lay outside the gene matches. CDR3 sequence: CASSWQGVVASGRDANEQFF. In DNA, the CDR3 is TGCGCCAGCAGCTGGCAGGGGGTCGTCGCTAGCGGGAGGGATGCTAATGAGCAGTTCTTC.

The rearrangement joins TRBV6-1 to TRBJ2-7; tentative D call: TRBD2 (6 bases). Trimming cost V 8 bases and J 0 bases, with 14 bases left between them. The length of the CDR3 is 14 residues. In germline, CDR1 is MNHNS, CDR2 SASEGT. CDR3 sequence: CASVISGSSYEQYF. DNA of the CDR3: TGTGCCAGCGTGATTAGCGGAAGCTCCTACGAGCAGTACTTC.

The V call is TRBV28, the J call TRBJ1-2; perhaps TRBD1 as D (5 bases). CDR1 and CDR2 (germline): MDHEN, SYDVKM. This CDR3 is 12 amino acids long. V dropped 1 base and J dropped 7 bases, with 7 bases sitting between them. The CDR3 nucleotides read TGTGCCAGCAGTTTATCCAGGGCTGGCTACACCTTC. It yields the protein CASSLSRAGYTF.

The rearrangement joins TRBV6-1 to TRBJ1-5, with D tentatively TRBD1 (5 bases). Per the germline V gene, CDR1 is MNHNS and CDR2 is SASEGT. CDR3 length: 15 amino acids. The V gene lost 6 bases and the J gene lost 3 bases, with 15 bases spanning the gap. The CDR3 nucleotides are TGTGCCAGCAGGTCCCCTACAGGAAACAATCAGCCCCAGCATTTT. It is translated as CASRSPTGNNQPQHF.

J is TRBJ2-1 and V is TRBV9; D possibly corresponds to TRBD2 (5 bases). This CDR3 is 16 amino acids long. The ends were cut back, 1 base at V and 8 bases at J, with 19 bases in the middle. CDR1 and CDR2 (germline): SGDLS, YYNGEE. CDR3 residues: CASSVSQRTDSHEQFF. The CDR3 DNA follows: TGTGCCAGCAGCGTAAGTCAGCGGACCGACTCCCATGAGCAGTTCTTC.

CDR3 nucleotide sequence: TGTGCCAGTAGTATCCTTACCGTGTCCGTGGCTGGCTACACCTTC. Encoded protein: CASSILTVSVAGYTF. The J gene is TRBJ1-2, the V gene TRBV19; no definite D call. The CDR3 extends over 15 amino acids. Germline V gives CDR1 LNHDA, CDR2 SQIVND (reference sequence). V was trimmed by 3 bases and J by 7 bases, leaving 18 bases between them.

The chain is built from TRBV9 and TRBJ2-1; 7 positions agree with TRBD2. Per germline, CDR1 SGDLS and CDR2 YYNGEE. This CDR3 region has 16 residues. V was clipped by 0 bases and J by 4 bases; unmatched bases: 7. This CDR3 is CASSVADSGLYNEQFF. CDR3 DNA sequence: TGTGCCAGCAGCGTAGCTGATAGCGGGCTTTACAATGAGCAGTTCTTC.

The V gene is TRBV5-1, the J gene TRBJ2-6, with 13 bases lining up with TRBD2. The V gene's germline CDR1 is SGHRS and CDR2 YFSETQ. The J segment lost 4 bases and the V segment lost 3 bases, leaving 10 bases of the junction unmatched. This CDR3 is built from 19 residues. In DNA, the CDR3 is TGCGCCAGCAGCTCGCCTCCGGGACTAGCGGGGATCGGGGCCAACGTCCTGACTTTC. Amino acid sequence: CASSSPPGLAGIGANVLTF.

The chain is built from TRBV2 and TRBJ1-1; 8 bases are a match to TRBD1. This CDR3 has 13 amino acids. Germline loops: CDR1 SNHLY, CDR2 FYNNEI. Trimming removed 6 bases from V and 3 bases from J; junction bases left unmatched: 3. CDR3 sequence reads: CASRDRAYTEAFF. For the CDR3, the DNA is TGTGCCAGCAGGGACAGGGCCTACACTGAAGCTTTCTTT.

A word on this clone: At the DNA level, this CDR3 is encoded by other sequences in the same sample as well. The chain recombines TRBV18 with TRBJ1-1; TRBD1 matches 8 bases. This CDR3 has 14 residues. V gave up 4 bases and J gave up 4 bases; unmatched junction bases: 5. Germline V CDR1 and CDR2: KGHSH, LQKENI. Written as DNA, the CDR3 is TGTGCCAGCTCACTGGGCACAGGGGGCACTGAAGCTTTCTTT. This encodes CASSLGTGGTEAFF.

The count of this clone is one. This chain uses TRBV13 with TRBJ2-3, with 7 nucleotides matching TRBD2. This CDR3 is 15 amino acids long. Germline lookup yields CDR1 PRHDT and CDR2 FYEKMQ (reference sequence). With 1 base clipped from V and 3 bases from J, the junction kept 4 bases outside the gene matches. In DNA form, the CDR3 reads TGTGCCAGCAGCTTAGAGTGGGGGGGGACAGATACGCAGTATTTT. Translating it yields CASSLEWGGTDTQYF. Drawing the rest from reference TRBV13 and TRBJ2-3, the complete variable domain is AAGVIQSPRHLIKEKRETATLKCYPIPRHDTVYWYQQGPGQDPQFLISFYEKMQSDKGSIPDRFSAQQFSDYHSELNMSSLELGDSALYFCASSLEWGGTDTQYFGPGTRLTVL.

In the case of this clone: This CDR3 is also generated by other DNA sequences in the sample. The chain links TRBV7-9 to TRBJ1-6; no definite D call. The CDR3 length is 15 residues. V dropped 1 base and J dropped 4 bases, with 8 bases sitting between them. Germline CDR1 and CDR2: SEHNR and FQNEAQ (reference sequence). In nucleotides, the CDR3 is TGTGCCAGCAGCTTAGACAGCTCGTATAATTCACCCCTCCACTTT. Translated, it gives CASSLDSSYNSPLHF.

The chain uses TRBV7-6 and TRBJ2-7; the D gene is possibly TRBD2 (6 bases). The V gene lost 1 base and the J gene lost 3 bases, with 10 bases spanning the gap. The germline V gene has CDR1 SGHVS and CDR2 FNYEAQ. The CDR3 runs 14 residues. CDR3 sequence reads: CASSLGDSRYEQYF. The CDR3 DNA sequence: TGTGCCAGCAGCTTAGGGGACTCTCGCTACGAGCAGTACTTC.

V usage is TRBV7-2 and J usage is TRBJ2-3; D gene uncertain. The CDR3 sequence is 17 residues long. The V end lost 0 bases, the J end lost 1 base, and 14 bases lay between the germline ends. Germline V gene sequence: CDR1 SGHTA, CDR2 FQGNSA. CDR3 residues: CASSLASLFGGTDTQYF. The DNA for the CDR3 is TGTGCCAGCAGCTTAGCCTCGTTATTTGGAGGCACAGATACGCAGTATTTT.

The chain carries TRBV11-2 and TRBJ1-6; D might be TRBD1 (6 bases). V was pared by 4 bases and J by 6 bases, with 10 bases between. Germline V CDR1 and CDR2: SGHAT, FQNNGV. CDR3 length: 14 amino acids. The CDR3: CASSSQGSNSPLHF. As DNA, the CDR3 is TGTGCCAGCAGCTCGCAGGGGTCTAATTCACCCCTCCACTTT.

In its sample, this clone was seen once. DNA of the CDR3: TGTGCCAGCAGCTTAGGGGGTAATGGCTACACCTTC. It translates to CASSLGGNGYTF. The chain combines TRBV5-6 with TRBJ1-2; D is perhaps TRBD1 (6 bases). The CDR3 sequence is 12 residues long. CDR1 is SGHDT, CDR2 YYEEEE, per germline. V was trimmed by 2 bases and J by 6 bases, leaving 8 bases between them.

The chain combines TRBV27 with TRBJ2-7; 7 nucleotides line up with TRBD1. CDR1 is MNHEY, CDR2 SMNVEV, per germline (reference sequence). V shed 5 bases, J shed 10 bases, and the junction held 14 bases outside the gene matches. CDR3 size: 14 residues. The CDR3 sequence is CASSQTLLQGSQYF. The CDR3 DNA is TGTGCCAGCAGTCAAACACTACTACAGGGGTCTCAGTACTTC.

This sequence joins TRBV6-4 and TRBJ2-5, with 10 bases fitting TRBD2. The end of the DNA is better explained by TRBJ2-7, so the J call may be wrong. Germline CDR1 is MRHNA and CDR2 is SNTAGT. The CDR3 contains 14 residues. CDR3 in DNA: TGTGCCAGCAGTGAGGCTAGCGGGGGATACGAGCAGTACTTC. Translating it yields CASSEASGGYEQYF.

The rearrangement links TRBV5-1 to TRBJ1-4, with D possibly TRBD1 on 5 matching bases. The CDR3 runs 14 residues. In germline, CDR1 is SGHRS, CDR2 YFSETQ. V was trimmed by 0 bases and J by 8 bases, leaving 11 bases between them. The CDR3 is CASSLGGVGEKLFF. The CDR3 bases are TGCGCCAGCAGCTTGGGGGGGGTCGGGGAAAAACTGTTTTTT.

The CDR3 sequence: CASSPWTLNYGYTF. The DNA for the CDR3 is TGCGCCAGCAGCCCCTGGACATTGAACTATGGCTACACCTTC. The chain couples TRBV5-1 to TRBJ1-2, with D tentatively TRBD1 (5 bases). Germline V gene data show CDR1 as SGHRS and CDR2 as YFSETQ. The V and J ends lost 4 bases and 2 bases respectively, with 12 bases between them. This CDR3 spans 14 amino acids.

J is TRBJ2-5 and V is TRBV5-1; TRBD2 aligns across 10 bases. The end of the DNA is better explained by TRBJ2-7, so the J call may be wrong. CDR1 is SGHRS and CDR2 is YFSETQ in the germline V gene. The CDR3 is made up of 15 amino acids. The CDR3 DNA reads TGCGCCAGCAGCTTGGCCGCTAGCGGGAGTTACGAGCAGTACTTC. Residues: CASSLAASGSYEQYF.

J is TRBJ2-5 and V is TRBV5-4; TRBD1 aligns across 7 bases. Judging by the DNA end, TRBJ2-7 fits better; the J call may be wrong. This CDR3 comprises 14 residues. The germline CDR1 and CDR2 sequences are SGHNT and YYREEE (reference sequence). The CDR3 DNA reads as TGTGCCAGCAGCTCCGGGACAGACTCCTACGAGCAGTACTTC. Its protein product is CASSSGTDSYEQYF.

Concerning this clone itself: In the same sample, other DNA sequences code for this CDR3. The chain has TRBV11-2 and TRBJ2-3; D remains ambiguous. Germline-derived CDR1 and CDR2 are SGHAT and FQNNGV. V lost 1 base to trimming and J lost 0 bases, with 5 bases between them. The CDR3 consists of 14 residues. The CDR3: CASSLARSTDTQYF. CDR3 sequence (DNA): TGTGCCAGCAGCTTAGCCAGAAGCACAGATACGCAGTATTTT. Supplemented by reference TRBV11-2 and TRBJ2-3, the full variable domain reads EAGVAQSPRYKIIEKRQSVAFWCNPISGHATLYWYQQILGQGPKLLIQFQNNGVVDDSQLPKDRFSAERLKGVDSTLKIQPAKLEDSAVYLCASSLARSTDTQYFGPGTRLTVL.

Here the CDR3 DNA reads TGCGCCAGCAGCCAAGGGGCGGGACTGGGAACCTACGAGCAGTACTTC. The encoded protein is CASSQGAGLGTYEQYF. V usage is TRBV4-3 and J usage is TRBJ2-7, with D possibly being TRBD2 (6 bases). The germline gives CDR1 LGHNA, CDR2 YSLEER. This CDR3 is 16 amino acids long. V was clipped by 1 base and J by 2 bases, with 15 bases between them.

The genes are TRBV6-6 and TRBJ2-5; no clear D. V was pared by 6 bases and J by 2 bases, with 4 bases between. This CDR3 contains 11 residues. Germline CDR1 is MNHNY and CDR2 is SVGAGI (reference sequence). CDR3 region: CASSPQETQYF. CDR3 sequence (DNA): TGTGCCAGCAGCCCACAAGAGACCCAGTACTTC.

This rearrangement joins TRBV9 to TRBJ2-3; 8 nucleotides match TRBD2. Losses at the gene ends were 1 base for V and 4 bases for J; bases not matched to a gene: 8. The CDR3 sequence is 16 residues long. Germline-derived CDR1 and CDR2 are SGDLS and YYNGEE. DNA of the CDR3: TGTGCCAGCAGCGTAAATCACGGGACTAGGGCAGATACGCAGTATTTT. It translates to CASSVNHGTRADTQYF.